This TCR beta chain emerged from a study of blood T cells in healthy people across ages. Regarding the study as a whole: The donors' CMV status was not determined, possibly confounding changes in expanded clonotypes. From one million sequenced T cells, diversity estimates were lower bounds.

A second PCR of about 6 to 11 cycles used a sample-barcoded 5' primer and a J-beta primer mix. One entry per CDR3 protein, called by TCRdb with MiXCR from the 5' RACE reads. Of hundreds of thousands of distinct CDR3 sequences detected, roughly three fifths appear once; the ten largest clones hold around a quarter. As to this clonotype: Its specificity is not known.

The sequence derives from a man aged 35 to 55 in good health. Sample: blood.

DNA of the CDR3: TGCGCCAGCAGCTCCCCCTTTGGACTAGCGGTCGACAATGAGCAGTTCTTC. Translating it yields CASSSPFGLAVDNEQFF. The chain is built from TRBV5-1 and TRBJ2-1; 10 nucleotides line up with TRBD2. V lost 3 bases and J lost 5; bases outside the gene matches: 11. The CDR3 has 17 residues. CDR1 is SGHRS, CDR2 YFSETQ, per germline.